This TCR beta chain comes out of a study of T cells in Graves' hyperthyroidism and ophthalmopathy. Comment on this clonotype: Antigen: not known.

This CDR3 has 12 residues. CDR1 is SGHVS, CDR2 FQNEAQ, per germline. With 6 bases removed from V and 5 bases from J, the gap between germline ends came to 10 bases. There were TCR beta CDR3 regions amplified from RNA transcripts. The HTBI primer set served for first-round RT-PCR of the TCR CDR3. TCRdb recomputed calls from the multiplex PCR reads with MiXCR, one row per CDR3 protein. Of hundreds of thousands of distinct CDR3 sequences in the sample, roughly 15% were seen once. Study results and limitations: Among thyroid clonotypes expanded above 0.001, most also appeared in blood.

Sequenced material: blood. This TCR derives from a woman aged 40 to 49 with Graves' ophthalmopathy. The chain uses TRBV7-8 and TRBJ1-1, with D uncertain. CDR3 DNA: TGTGCCAGCAGTTTACACCGAACTGAAGCTTTCTTT. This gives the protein CASSLHRTEAFF.